The 21 T cell receptor beta chains below come from one sample, sequenced in a study of cytomegalovirus exposure and HLA in healthy donors. It was with 60 Vbeta and 13 Jbeta primers that the PCR ran. The repertoire was sequenced with immunoSEQ multiplex PCR; TCRdb's copy has only in-frame clones and lacks some. The data hold approximately 100,000 clones, with around 83% observed a single time. Sample: PBMCs. These receptors were taken from a man between 25 and 39 years old in good health and CMV-seronegative.

This chain links TRBV2 with TRBJ1-6, with 10 bases matching TRBD1. The germline V gene has CDR1 SNHLY and CDR2 FYNNEI. There are 16 residues in the CDR3. The ends lost 3 bases at V and 4 bases at J; junction bases unmatched: 3. CDR3 amino acids: CASSEGQGRYNSPLHF. CDR3 bases: TGTGCCAGCAGTGAGGGACAGGGGCGGTATAATTCACCCCTCCACTTT.

This clone appeared once. This chain links TRBV5-4 with TRBJ2-1; 8 bases are a match to TRBD1. The germline V gene has CDR1 SGHNT and CDR2 YYREEE (reference sequence). J was trimmed by 2 bases and V by 4 bases; bases with no gene match: 11. The CDR3 loop spans 17 amino acids. The chain's CDR3 is CASSPRGQGVTYNEQFF. DNA for the CDR3: TGTGCCAGCAGCCCCAGGGGGCAGGGGGTCACCTACAATGAGCAGTTCTTC.

The J gene is TRBJ2-7, the V gene TRBV5-5; 9 bases fit TRBD1. The CDR3 is made up of 18 amino acids. V shed 4 bases and J 5 bases; nucleotides not matched to a gene: 19. Germline V CDR1 and CDR2: SGHKS, YYEKEE (reference sequence). CDR3 loop: CASSTLRGLRDRDHEQYF. CDR3 sequence (DNA): TGTGCCAGCAGCACACTCCGCGGTCTCCGGGACAGGGACCACGAGCAGTACTTC.

The sample holds one count of this clone. V is TRBV5-6 and J is TRBJ2-4; possible D gene TRBD1, 5 bases. The germline V and J ends were trimmed by 2 bases and 1 base, with 7 bases remaining between them. CDR1 is SGHDT, CDR2 YYEEEE, per germline. This CDR3 has 14 residues. The DNA for the CDR3 is TGTGCCAGCAGCTTTAGGGGTGCCAAAAACATTCAGTACTTC. Its protein is CASSFRGAKNIQYF.

This clone was observed a handful of times. V gene TRBV6-5 combines with J gene TRBJ1-1, with 8 positions matching TRBD1. CDR3 length: 14 amino acids. V dropped 5 bases and J dropped 3; count of bases not matched to a gene: 5. Germline V gene lookup returns CDR1 MNHEY and CDR2 SVGAGI. The CDR3 DNA is TGTGCCAGCAGTGCACAGGGGGGGGACACTGAAGCTTTCTTT. Its translation: CASSAQGGDTEAFF.

The chain employs TRBV4-3 and TRBJ1-2; the D gene is possibly TRBD1 (5 bases). The CDR3 is 15 residues long. Trimming removed 3 bases at V and 5 bases at J, with 16 bases between. The germline V gene has CDR1 LGHNA and CDR2 YSLEER. This CDR3 reads CASSQGSGVGYGYTF. For the CDR3, the DNA is TGCGCCAGCAGCCAGGGTTCGGGGGTCGGGTATGGCTACACCTTC.

The chain employs TRBV10-2 and TRBJ2-1, with D possibly matching TRBD2 (6 bases). Trimming left V 4 bases short and J 0 bases short, with 10 bases between. Germline CDR1 reads WSHSY; CDR2 reads SAAADI. The CDR3 has 15 residues. The CDR3 region has the DNA TGCGCCAGCAGTGGTCGTAGCGGCTCCTACAATGAGCAGTTCTTC. Amino acid sequence: CASSGRSGSYNEQFF.

This chain joins TRBV6-4 and TRBJ2-2; TRBD1 aligns across 8 bases. Trimming removed 6 bases from V and 4 bases from J; junction bases left unmatched: 10. The CDR3 length is 16 residues. The germline V gene encodes CDR1 MRHNA and CDR2 SNTAGT. CDR3: CASSYLRGRSTGELFF. The CDR3 bases are TGTGCCAGCAGCTACCTCAGGGGGCGGAGCACCGGGGAGCTGTTTTTT.

This clone came up a few times. The J gene is TRBJ1-2, the V gene TRBV29-1, with TRBD1 as a possible D gene (6 bases). Germline V gene sequence: CDR1 SQVTM, CDR2 ANQGSEA. The CDR3 consists of 15 residues. Trimming took 0 bases from V and 2 from J, leaving 13 bases between them. Here the CDR3 reads CSVEDLGTQNYGYTF. As DNA, the CDR3 is TGCAGCGTTGAAGATCTGGGGACACAGAACTATGGCTACACCTTC.

The V call is TRBV5-6, the J call TRBJ1-1; 9 bases align to TRBD1. V dropped 4 bases and J dropped 1; count of bases not matched to a gene: 8. This CDR3 region has 16 residues. Germline CDR1 is SGHDT and CDR2 is YYEEEE. Here the CDR3 reads CASSKTGGLSNTEAFF. Written as DNA, the CDR3 is TGTGCCAGCAGCAAAACAGGGGGCCTTTCGAACACTGAAGCTTTCTTT.

A few counts support this clone. This sequence joins TRBV15 and TRBJ2-1; D remains unclear. This CDR3 is 15 amino acids long. CDR1 and CDR2 from the germline V gene are LNHNV and YYDKDF (reference sequence). V lost 1 base to trimming and J lost 2 bases, with 9 bases between them. Here the CDR3 reads CATSRAPGTYNEQFF. The CDR3 DNA sequence: TGTGCCACCAGCAGAGCGCCAGGAACCTACAATGAGCAGTTCTTC. Based on the CDR3 plus reference TRBV15 and TRBJ2-1, the full variable domain is DAMVIQNPRYQVTQFGKPVTLSCSQTLNHNVMYWYQQKSSQAPKLLFHYYDKDFNNEADTPDNFQSRRPNTSFCFLDIRSPGLGDTAMYLCATSRAPGTYNEQFFGPGTRLTVL.

This clone was seen a few times. V gene TRBV7-3 combines with J gene TRBJ2-5, with D uncertain. This CDR3 has 13 amino acids. Trimming removed 5 bases at V and 5 bases at J, with 12 bases between. The germline V gene has CDR1 SGHTA and CDR2 FQGTGA. The CDR3 DNA reads TGTGCCAGCAGCCAAGGAGATGAGGAGACCCAGTACTTC. Translated, it gives CASSQGDEETQYF.

The V and J genes are TRBV7-6 and TRBJ1-5; no firm D call. The CDR3 spans 14 residues. V was pared by 3 bases and J by 2 bases, with 8 bases between. Germline V gene data show CDR1 as SGHVS and CDR2 as FNYEAQ. The CDR3 DNA is TGTGCCAGCAGCTTGGCCCTCGGCAATCAGCCCCAGCATTTT. Its translation: CASSLALGNQPQHF.

V usage is TRBV18 and J usage is TRBJ1-2; 9 bases are shared with TRBD1. Germline lookup yields CDR1 KGHSH and CDR2 LQKENI. After removal of 2 bases from V and 1 base from J, the junction contained 8 bases not matched to a gene. This CDR3 is 17 amino acids long. CDR3 nucleotide sequence: TGTGCCAGCTCACCAAATACCGGGACAGGGTATAACTATGGCTACACCTTC. This encodes CASSPNTGTGYNYGYTF.

This CDR3 is CASSGFRGTEAFF. CDR3 nucleotides: TGTGCCAGCAGCGGATTCAGGGGCACTGAAGCTTTCTTT. The V call is TRBV9, the J call TRBJ1-1; D possibly corresponds to TRBD1 (6 bases). The CDR3 loop spans 13 amino acids. V was trimmed by 3 bases and J by 4 bases, leaving 10 bases between them. Germline CDR1 SGDLS, CDR2 YYNGEE.

This clone has only one observation. This chain uses TRBV5-4 with TRBJ1-1; 7 bases are a match to TRBD1. CDR1 SGHNT and CDR2 YYREEE come from the germline V gene (reference sequence). This CDR3 contains 16 residues. V gave up 4 bases and J gave up 0 bases; unmatched junction bases: 9. Written as DNA, the CDR3 is TGTGCCAGCAGCCCGCCTTCCAGGGGGATGAACACTGAAGCTTTCTTT. The encoded protein is CASSPPSRGMNTEAFF.

This rearrangement joins TRBV4-1 to TRBJ2-2; D might be TRBD2 (5 bases). V was pared by 3 bases and J by 7 bases, with 6 bases between. Germline loops: CDR1 MGHRA, CDR2 YSYEKL. This CDR3 has 12 amino acids. CDR3 sequence (DNA): TGCGCCAGCAGCCAGGAGGTCGGGGAGCTGTTTTTT. This sequence encodes CASSQEVGELFF.

The rearrangement joins TRBV15 to TRBJ2-5; D call uncertain. Germline V gives CDR1 LNHNV, CDR2 YYDKDF (reference sequence). V lost 5 bases and J lost 4, with 8 bases in between. The CDR3 is 12 amino acids. The CDR3 DNA reads TGTGCCACCAGCTTTACACGAGAGACCCAGTACTTC. Translation gives CATSFTRETQYF.

The count of this clone is one. The V gene is TRBV5-1, the J gene TRBJ2-1, with 11 bases matching TRBD2. V shed 1 base, J shed 4 bases, and the junction held 10 bases outside the gene matches. Germline-derived CDR1 and CDR2 are SGHRS and YFSETQ. This CDR3 comprises 18 residues. CDR3 in DNA: TGCGCCAGCAGCTTGACTAGCGGGGGTGTTCTTCGGTACAATGAGCAGTTCTTC. Its protein product is CASSLTSGGVLRYNEQFF.

The rearrangement links TRBV19 to TRBJ1-2; TRBD1 aligns across 7 bases. The CDR3 length is 16 residues. Germline V gene lookup returns CDR1 LNHDA and CDR2 SQIVND (reference sequence). V trimming: 3 bases; J trimming: 1 base; junction bases outside the gene matches: 8. Here the CDR3 reads CASSMTGDSINYGYTF. For the CDR3, the DNA is TGTGCCAGTAGTATGACGGGGGACAGCATTAACTATGGCTACACCTTC.

J is TRBJ2-1 and V is TRBV9; D is possibly TRBD1 (6 bases). V was shortened by 3 bases and J by 4 bases, with 11 bases between the two germline ends. Germline V gene lookup returns CDR1 SGDLS and CDR2 YYNGEE. The length of the CDR3 is 14 residues. CDR3 residues: CASSEGTPYNEQFF. Written as DNA, the CDR3 is TGTGCCAGCAGCGAAGGGACACCTTACAATGAGCAGTTCTTC.